These T cell receptor beta chains were read from a single sample in a study of blood T cell repertoires in COVID-19. Repertoires were generated with immunoSEQ multiplex PCR, while TCRdb's copy carries only in-frame clones and drops some. The table lists some 110,000 clones, 87% of them singletons, with roughly 8% in the top ten. The sample comprised peripheral blood. These TCRs come from a human donor in a cohort sampled during active COVID-19. Both conserved end residues are part of each CDR3. The D gene is left open where the match is weak. Size is omitted from some rows. Given values are once, few, many or a class for expanded clones.

D gene: TRBD2; J gene: TRBJ2-2; clone size: once; V gene: TRBV2; CDR3 DNA: TGTGCCAGCCGACGCTCCAAGACTAGCGGTACGACCACCGGGGAGCTGTTTTTT; CDR3 protein: CASRRSKTSGTTTGELFF
D gene: TRBD2; J gene: TRBJ2-1; clone size: once; V gene: TRBV5-4; CDR3 DNA: TGTGCCAGCAGCTTGGGGGGGGGAGCGGCCCCCCTCTACAATGAGCAGTTCTTC; CDR3 protein: CASSLGGGAAPLYNEQFF
D gene: .; J gene: TRBJ2-7; clone size: .; V gene: TRBV20-1; CDR3 DNA: TGCAGTGCTAGTGGCCGCAGGTCCTACGAGCAGTACTTC; CDR3 protein: CSASGRRSYEQYF
D gene: TRBD2; J gene: TRBJ2-7; clone size: .; V gene: TRBV18; CDR3 DNA: TGTGCCAGCTCACCACTTCCTAGCGGGGGGAACGAGCAGTACTTC; CDR3 protein: CASSPLPSGGNEQYF
D gene: .; J gene: TRBJ2-3; clone size: once; V gene: TRBV29-1; CDR3 DNA: TGCAGCGTTTCAAGCGGACAGCAGAGGACCACAGATACGCAGTATTTT; CDR3 protein: CSVSSGQQRTTDTQYF
D gene: .; J gene: TRBJ1-3; clone size: .; V gene: TRBV5-1; CDR3 DNA: TGCGCCAGCAGCTTGGTCGTCCTTGCGCCCCAATCTGGAAACACCATATATTTT; CDR3 protein: CASSLVVLAPQSGNTIYF
D gene: .; J gene: TRBJ1-3; clone size: .; V gene: TRBV5-6; CDR3 DNA: TGTGCCAGCAGCACCGGGATCCCCCCGGGAAACACCATATATTTT; CDR3 protein: CASSTGIPPGNTIYF
D gene: TRBD1; J gene: TRBJ1-5; clone size: .; V gene: TRBV6-6; CDR3 DNA: TGTGCCAGCAGCTCGTTTGGGACAGGGATGTTGGGAAGCAATCAGCCCCAGCATTTT; CDR3 protein: CASSSFGTGMLGSNQPQHF
D gene: TRBD1; J gene: TRBJ2-1; clone size: .; V gene: TRBV2; CDR3 DNA: TGTGCCAGCAGTCAGACGACAGGGCCCTACAATGAGCAGTTCTTC; CDR3 protein: CASSQTTGPYNEQFF
D gene: .; J gene: TRBJ1-2; clone size: .; V gene: TRBV27; CDR3 DNA: TGTGCCAGCAGGCAAGGACAGCGCTATGGCTACACCTTC; CDR3 protein: CASRQGQRYGYTF
D gene: .; J gene: TRBJ1-1; clone size: .; V gene: TRBV7-8; CDR3 DNA: TGTGCCAGCGTGCGAGGGAGCACTGAAGCTTTCTTT; CDR3 protein: CASVRGSTEAFF
D gene: .; J gene: TRBJ1-1; clone size: .; V gene: TRBV28; CDR3 DNA: TGTGCCAGCAGTTTACGGGTGCCCACTGAAGCTTTCTTT; CDR3 protein: CASSLRVPTEAFF
D gene: .; J gene: TRBJ1-1; clone size: .; V gene: TRBV6-1; CDR3 DNA: TGTGCCAGCAGTGAGAGAAGAAACACTGAAGCTTTCTTT; CDR3 protein: CASSERRNTEAFF
D gene: .; J gene: TRBJ1-2; clone size: once; V gene: TRBV6-5; CDR3 DNA: TGTGCCAGCAGTCAAAACAGGGATAGCTATGGCTACACCTTC; CDR3 protein: CASSQNRDSYGYTF
D gene: .; J gene: TRBJ1-2; clone size: .; V gene: TRBV6-4; CDR3 DNA: TGTGCCAGCAGTGTCGAGGGAGGGGGACCCTATGGCTACACCTTC; CDR3 protein: CASSVEGGGPYGYTF
D gene: TRBD1; J gene: TRBJ1-1; clone size: .; V gene: TRBV7-6; CDR3 DNA: TGTGCCAGCAGCTTAGCGGCAGGGGGGAGAAACACTGAAGCTTTCTTT; CDR3 protein: CASSLAAGGRNTEAFF
D gene: TRBD1; J gene: TRBJ1-1; clone size: few; V gene: TRBV11-3; CDR3 DNA: TGTGCCAGCAGCTTAGGACAGGGAAGGAACACTGAAGCTTTCTTT; CDR3 protein: CASSLGQGRNTEAFF
D gene: .; J gene: TRBJ2-3; clone size: .; V gene: TRBV5-1; CDR3 DNA: TGCGCCAGCAGGGCGGCCGGAGATACGCAGTATTTT; CDR3 protein: CASRAAGDTQYF
D gene: .; J gene: TRBJ2-1; clone size: once; V gene: TRBV7-3; CDR3 DNA: TGTGCCAGCAGCTTAACGGGGGGGCCCTTCAATGAGCAGTTCTTC; CDR3 protein: CASSLTGGPFNEQFF
D gene: .; J gene: TRBJ2-2; clone size: .; V gene: TRBV11-2; CDR3 DNA: TGTGCCAGCAGCTTCGGTCTAAACCCCGGGGAGCTGTTTTTT; CDR3 protein: CASSFGLNPGELFF
D gene: TRBD1; J gene: TRBJ2-7; clone size: .; V gene: TRBV5-1; CDR3 DNA: TGCGCCAGCAGCTTGGGGGACAGGGGTACCGAGCAGTACTTC; CDR3 protein: CASSLGDRGTEQYF
D gene: TRBD1; J gene: TRBJ2-1; clone size: .; V gene: TRBV12-3/TRBV12-4; CDR3 DNA: TGTGCCAGCAGCTGGGACAGATACAATGAGCAGTTCTTC; CDR3 protein: CASSWDRYNEQFF
D gene: .; J gene: TRBJ1-2; clone size: .; V gene: TRBV6-1; CDR3 DNA: TGTGCCAGCAGTGAATGGGAGGGCCCTGAAGATGGCTACACCTTC; CDR3 protein: CASSEWEGPEDGYTF
D gene: .; J gene: TRBJ2-5; clone size: .; V gene: TRBV5-5; CDR3 DNA: TGTGCCAGCAGCTTGGGGTCCAGCCAAGAGACCCAGTACTTC; CDR3 protein: CASSLGSSQETQYF
D gene: .; J gene: TRBJ2-6; clone size: .; V gene: TRBV19; CDR3 DNA: TGTGCCAGTAGTATATTACACTCTGGGGCCAACGTCCTGACTTTC; CDR3 protein: CASSILHSGANVLTF
D gene: TRBD2; J gene: TRBJ2-1; clone size: .; V gene: TRBV6-5; CDR3 DNA: TGTGCCAGCACCCTAGCGGGAGGGGGCTACAATGAGCAGTTCTTC; CDR3 protein: CASTLAGGGYNEQFF
D gene: TRBD2; J gene: TRBJ2-2; clone size: once; V gene: TRBV6-5; CDR3 DNA: TGTGCCAGCAGTTACTCTAGCGGGAGCCACACCGGGGAGCTGTTTTTT; CDR3 protein: CASSYSSGSHTGELFF
D gene: .; J gene: TRBJ2-7; clone size: .; V gene: TRBV6-5; CDR3 DNA: TGTGCCAGCAGTTACCAGAGCGCGGGTTTCACCTACGAGCAGTACTTC; CDR3 protein: CASSYQSAGFTYEQYF
D gene: TRBD2; J gene: TRBJ2-3; clone size: .; V gene: TRBV7-9; CDR3 DNA: TGTGCCAGCAGCTCACCCGCCAGCGGGAGGTATGGAGATACGCAGTATTTT; CDR3 protein: CASSSPASGRYGDTQYF
D gene: TRBD1; J gene: TRBJ1-6; clone size: .; V gene: TRBV27; CDR3 DNA: TGTGCCAGCAGTTTACGCAGACAGGGAAATTCACCCCTCCACTTT; CDR3 protein: CASSLRRQGNSPLHF
D gene: TRBD1; J gene: TRBJ1-1; clone size: .; V gene: TRBV5-8; CDR3 DNA: TGTGCCAGCAGCTTGTGGTCAGGGGGCGCGGCCCACGGCACTGAAGCTTTCTTT; CDR3 protein: CASSLWSGGAAHGTEAFF
D gene: .; J gene: TRBJ1-2; clone size: .; V gene: TRBV6-2/TRBV6-3; CDR3 DNA: TGTGCCAGCAGTTCCGGGGGTAACTATGGCTACACCTTC; CDR3 protein: CASSSGGNYGYTF
D gene: .; J gene: TRBJ1-2; clone size: .; V gene: TRBV9; CDR3 DNA: TGTGCCAGCAGCTCCCGAGGGAGGGACGTTCGGGGCTACACCTTC; CDR3 protein: CASSSRGRDVRGYTF
D gene: .; J gene: TRBJ2-7; clone size: .; V gene: TRBV28; CDR3 DNA: TGTGCCAGCAGTCGACAGGCACTCTACGAGCAGTACTTC; CDR3 protein: CASSRQALYEQYF
D gene: .; J gene: TRBJ1-1; clone size: .; V gene: TRBV3-1/TRBV3-2; CDR3 DNA: TGTGCCAGCAGCCTTTGGGAGGGGATGAACACTGAAGCTTTCTTT; CDR3 protein: CASSLWEGMNTEAFF
D gene: .; J gene: TRBJ2-5; clone size: .; V gene: TRBV29-1; CDR3 DNA: TGCAGCTTCCTGGGACATCCTGAGGAGACCCAGTACTTC; CDR3 protein: CSFLGHPEETQYF
D gene: TRBD1; J gene: TRBJ1-2; clone size: .; V gene: TRBV5-1; CDR3 DNA: TGCGCCAGCCGCGCCGGGGATGGAGCAGGGGGGAACCGGAATTATGGCTACACCTTC; CDR3 protein: CASRAGDGAGGNRNYGYTF
D gene: TRBD1; J gene: TRBJ1-2; clone size: .; V gene: TRBV12-3/TRBV12-4; CDR3 DNA: TGTGCCAGCAGTACAGGGACAGGGGGAGGCTACACCTTC; CDR3 protein: CASSTGTGGGYTF
D gene: .; J gene: TRBJ1-6; clone size: medium-sized; V gene: TRBV6-2/TRBV6-3; CDR3 DNA: TGTGCCAGCAGCGACACAGGGAGCTCCTATAATTCACCCCTCCACTTT; CDR3 protein: CASSDTGSSYNSPLHF
D gene: TRBD1; J gene: TRBJ2-3; clone size: .; V gene: TRBV6-5; CDR3 DNA: TGTGCCAGCAGCCGCGGGACAGGGAGCGCAGATACGCAGTATTTT; CDR3 protein: CASSRGTGSADTQYF
D gene: TRBD1; J gene: TRBJ1-1; clone size: .; V gene: TRBV28; CDR3 DNA: TGTGCCACCTTTTCCCGTAGGGACAGGGGCATTATCAGCACTGAAGCTTTCTTT; CDR3 protein: CATFSRRDRGIISTEAFF
D gene: .; J gene: TRBJ1-1; clone size: .; V gene: TRBV4-1; CDR3 DNA: TGCGCCAGCAGCCAAGAGGGACACCCGTCAACTGAAGCTTTCTTT; CDR3 protein: CASSQEGHPSTEAFF
D gene: TRBD1; J gene: TRBJ1-2; clone size: .; V gene: TRBV2; CDR3 DNA: TGTGCCAGCAGTTCAACAGGGGGCGGATATGGCTACACCTTC; CDR3 protein: CASSSTGGGYGYTF
D gene: .; J gene: TRBJ1-6; clone size: .; V gene: TRBV6-5; CDR3 DNA: TGTGCCAGCAGAGACTCTCGGACAGCGAATTCACCCCTCCACTTT; CDR3 protein: CASRDSRTANSPLHF
D gene: TRBD1; J gene: TRBJ1-2; clone size: .; V gene: TRBV7-6; CDR3 DNA: TGTGCCAGCAGCTTAGGAGACAGGGGCTATGGCTACACCTTC; CDR3 protein: CASSLGDRGYGYTF
D gene: TRBD2; J gene: TRBJ2-1; clone size: .; V gene: TRBV9; CDR3 DNA: TGTGCCAGCAGCGTAGCGGCGGGGGGCGCCTACACAAATGCAAATGAGCAGTTCTTC; CDR3 protein: CASSVAAGGAYTNANEQFF
D gene: .; J gene: TRBJ2-5; clone size: .; V gene: TRBV7-2; CDR3 DNA: TGTGCCAGCAGCTTAGCTCAGGGAACCCAAGAGACCCAGTACTTC; CDR3 protein: CASSLAQGTQETQYF
D gene: .; J gene: TRBJ1-1; clone size: .; V gene: TRBV30; CDR3 DNA: TGTGCCCGGAGTAGCGCAGGGGCCTTATGGGACACTGAAGCTTTCTTT; CDR3 protein: CARSSAGALWDTEAFF
D gene: .; J gene: TRBJ2-3; clone size: .; V gene: TRBV5-1; CDR3 DNA: TGCGCCAGCAGCTTGGACGGGAAAGGCACAGATACGCAGTATTTT; CDR3 protein: CASSLDGKGTDTQYF
D gene: TRBD1; J gene: TRBJ2-2; clone size: .; V gene: TRBV9; CDR3 DNA: TGTGCCAGCAGCGACGACAGGGATTGGGCCGGGGAGCTGTTTTTT; CDR3 protein: CASSDDRDWAGELFF
D gene: TRBD2; J gene: TRBJ2-1; clone size: .; V gene: TRBV6-5; CDR3 DNA: TGTGCCAGCAGACTAGCGGGACATAATGAGCAGTTCTTC; CDR3 protein: CASRLAGHNEQFF
D gene: .; J gene: TRBJ2-7; clone size: .; V gene: TRBV5-4; CDR3 DNA: TGTGCCAGCAGCCCGGACACTTCCTACGAGCAGTACTTC; CDR3 protein: CASSPDTSYEQYF
D gene: TRBD1; J gene: TRBJ2-7; clone size: once; V gene: TRBV5-6; CDR3 DNA: TGTGCCAGCAGCGGCCCGACGGACAGGGCCTACGAGCAGTACTTC; CDR3 protein: CASSGPTDRAYEQYF
D gene: .; J gene: TRBJ2-5; clone size: .; V gene: TRBV19; CDR3 DNA: TGTGCCAGTAGTCCTAGTAACCAAGAGACCCAGTACTTC; CDR3 protein: CASSPSNQETQYF
D gene: TRBD1; J gene: TRBJ2-2; clone size: few; V gene: TRBV7-7; CDR3 DNA: TGTGCTAGCAGCTTCGGACAGGGTATCACCGGGGAGCTGTTTTTT; CDR3 protein: CASSFGQGITGELFF
D gene: TRBD2; J gene: TRBJ2-3; clone size: .; V gene: TRBV7-9; CDR3 DNA: TGTGCCAGCAGCTCTCCCCTAGCGGGGGACACAGATACGCAGTATTTT; CDR3 protein: CASSSPLAGDTDTQYF
D gene: TRBD2; J gene: TRBJ2-1; clone size: .; V gene: TRBV7-2; CDR3 DNA: TGTGCCAGCAGCTTAGCCGCCGGGGGGGGTTACAATGAGCAGTTCTTC; CDR3 protein: CASSLAAGGGYNEQFF
D gene: TRBD1; J gene: TRBJ2-7; clone size: few; V gene: TRBV9; CDR3 DNA: TGTGCCAGCAGCGTAGTAAAGGGGACAGGTACCTACGAGCAGTACTTC; CDR3 protein: CASSVVKGTGTYEQYF
D gene: .; J gene: TRBJ2-1; clone size: .; V gene: TRBV19; CDR3 DNA: TGTGCCAGTAGTATAAAGGGAGGACCCGGCACCAATGAGCAGTTCTTC; CDR3 protein: CASSIKGGPGTNEQFF
D gene: TRBD2; J gene: TRBJ2-7; clone size: .; V gene: TRBV5-4; CDR3 DNA: TGTGCCAGCAGCCCCCCGGGACTAGGGGACGAGCAGTACTTC; CDR3 protein: CASSPPGLGDEQYF